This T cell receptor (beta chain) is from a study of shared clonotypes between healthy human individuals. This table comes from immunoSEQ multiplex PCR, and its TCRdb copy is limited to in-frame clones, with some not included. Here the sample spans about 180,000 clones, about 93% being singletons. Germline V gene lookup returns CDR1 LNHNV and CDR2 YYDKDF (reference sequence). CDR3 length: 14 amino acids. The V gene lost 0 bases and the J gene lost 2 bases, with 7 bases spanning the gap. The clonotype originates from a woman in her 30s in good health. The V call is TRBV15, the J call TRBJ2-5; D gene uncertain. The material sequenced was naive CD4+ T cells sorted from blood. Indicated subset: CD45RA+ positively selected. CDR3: CATSRDSRQETQYF. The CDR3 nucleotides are TGTGCCACCAGCAGAGATTCCAGGCAAGAGACCCAGTACTTC.